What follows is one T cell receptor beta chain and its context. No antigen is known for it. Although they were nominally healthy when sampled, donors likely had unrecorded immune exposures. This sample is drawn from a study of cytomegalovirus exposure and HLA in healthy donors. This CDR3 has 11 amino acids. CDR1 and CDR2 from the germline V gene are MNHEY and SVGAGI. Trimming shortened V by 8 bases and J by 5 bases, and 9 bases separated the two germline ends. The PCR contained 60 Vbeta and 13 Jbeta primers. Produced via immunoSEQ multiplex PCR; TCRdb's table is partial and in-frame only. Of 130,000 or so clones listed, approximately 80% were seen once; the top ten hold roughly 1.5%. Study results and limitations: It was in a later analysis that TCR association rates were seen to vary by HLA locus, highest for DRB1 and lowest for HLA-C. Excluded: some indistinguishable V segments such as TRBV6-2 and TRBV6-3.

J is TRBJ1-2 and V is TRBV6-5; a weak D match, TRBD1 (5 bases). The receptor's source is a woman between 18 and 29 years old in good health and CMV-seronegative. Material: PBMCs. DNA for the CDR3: TGTGCCAGCGGGGCAGCTTATGGCTACACCTTC. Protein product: CASGAAYGYTF.